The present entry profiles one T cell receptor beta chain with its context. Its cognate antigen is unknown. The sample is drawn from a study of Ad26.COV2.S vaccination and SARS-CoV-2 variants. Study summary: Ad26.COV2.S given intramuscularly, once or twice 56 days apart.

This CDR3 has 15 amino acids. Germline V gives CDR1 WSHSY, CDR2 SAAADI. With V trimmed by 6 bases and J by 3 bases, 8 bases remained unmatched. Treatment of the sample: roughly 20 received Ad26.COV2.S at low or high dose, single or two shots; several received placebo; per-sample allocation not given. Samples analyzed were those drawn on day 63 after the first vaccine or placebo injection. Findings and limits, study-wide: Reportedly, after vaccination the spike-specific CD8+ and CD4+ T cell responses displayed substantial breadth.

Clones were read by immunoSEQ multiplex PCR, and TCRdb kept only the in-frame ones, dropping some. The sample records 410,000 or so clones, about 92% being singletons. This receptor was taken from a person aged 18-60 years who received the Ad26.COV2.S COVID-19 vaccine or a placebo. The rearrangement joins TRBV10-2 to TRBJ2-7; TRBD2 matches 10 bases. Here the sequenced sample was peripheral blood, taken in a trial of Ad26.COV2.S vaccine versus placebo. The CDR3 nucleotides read TGCGCCAGCAGAGATAGCGGGGGGACCCACTACGAGCAGTACTTC. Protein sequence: CASRDSGGTHYEQYF.